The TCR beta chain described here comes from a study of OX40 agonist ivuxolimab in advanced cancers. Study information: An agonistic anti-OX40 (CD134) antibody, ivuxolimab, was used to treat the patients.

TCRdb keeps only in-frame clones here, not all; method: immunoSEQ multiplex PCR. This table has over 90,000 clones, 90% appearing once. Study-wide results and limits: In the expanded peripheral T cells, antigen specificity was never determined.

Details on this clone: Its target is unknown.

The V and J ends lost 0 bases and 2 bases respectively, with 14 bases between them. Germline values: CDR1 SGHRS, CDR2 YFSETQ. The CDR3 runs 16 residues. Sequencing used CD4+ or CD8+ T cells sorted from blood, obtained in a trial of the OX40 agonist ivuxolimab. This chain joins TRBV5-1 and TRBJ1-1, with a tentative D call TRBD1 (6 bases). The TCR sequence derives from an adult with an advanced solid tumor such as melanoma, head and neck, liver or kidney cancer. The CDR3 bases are TGCGCCAGCAGCTTGGCCTTAAACAGGGTCAACACTGAAGCTTTCTTT. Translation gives CASSLALNRVNTEAFF.